These T cell receptor beta chains were read from a single sample in a study of Graves' ophthalmopathy and Graves' hyperthyroidism. In TCRdb, the multiplex PCR reads were re-called with MiXCR into one record per CDR3 protein. The data hold a few hundred thousand distinct CDR3 sequences, with 17% observed a single time. Sequencing used peripheral blood. All receptors derive from an adult woman with stable Graves' hyperthyroidism. CDR3s include the opening cysteine and the closing phenylalanine or tryptophan. Each record gives: J gene, clone size, D gene, V gene, CDR3 protein, CDR3 DNA. The D gene is left open where the match is weak. Part of the rows lack a size; the others show once, few, many or a class for expanded clones.

>TRBJ1-1|many|NA|TRBV5-1
CASSLSEDTEAFF
TGCGCCAGCAGCTTGTCAGAGGACACTGAAGCTTTCTTT
>TRBJ1-5|many|TRBD1|TRBV6-1
CASSKPLPGQGHDQPQHF
TGTGCCAGCAGTAAGCCCCTCCCGGGACAGGGCCATGATCAGCCCCAGCATTTT
>TRBJ1-5|many|TRBD1|TRBV28
CATGQDTYSNQPQHF
TGTGCCACCGGACAGGACACCTATAGCAATCAGCCCCAGCATTTT
>TRBJ2-7|many|TRBD1|TRBV4-1
CASSQIGQASSYEQYF
TGCGCCAGCAGCCAAATAGGACAGGCGAGCTCCTACGAGCAGTACTTC
>TRBJ1-1|many|NA|TRBV7-9
CASSFKDSPNTEAFF
TGTGCCAGCAGCTTTAAGGACAGCCCGAACACTGAAGCTTTCTTT
>TRBJ2-7|many|TRBD2|TRBV12-3/TRBV12-4
CASSAPPGLSSYEQYF
TGTGCCAGCAGTGCCCCCCCGGGACTATCGTCCTACGAGCAGTACTTC
>TRBJ1-3|many|NA|TRBV24-1
CATSDLHKRGLSGNTIYF
TGTGCCACCAGTGATTTGCATAAACGGGGACTCTCTGGAAACACCATATATTTT
>TRBJ1-1|many|NA|TRBV6-5
CASSYPGQREAFF
TGTGCCAGCAGTTATCCCGGACAGCGTGAAGCTTTCTTT
>TRBJ1-2|many|NA|TRBV11-2
CASSSLRAGAYGYTF
TGTGCCAGCAGCTCCCTTAGGGCAGGAGCCTATGGCTACACCTTC
>TRBJ2-5|many|NA|TRBV6-5
CASSYSKSETQYF
TGTGCCAGCAGTTACTCGAAGTCAGAGACCCAGTACTTC
>TRBJ2-4|many|TRBD1|TRBV6-1
CASSEASGGNIQYF
TGTGCCAGCAGTGAAGCGTCAGGGGGCAACATTCAGTACTTC
>TRBJ2-2|many|NA|TRBV12-3/TRBV12-4
CASSPPDLTGELFF
TGTGCCAGCAGTCCTCCGGACCTCACCGGGGAGCTGTTTTTT
>TRBJ2-5|many|TRBD1|TRBV2
CASSFRDRGETQYF
TGTGCCAGCAGTTTCCGGGACAGAGGAGAGACCCAGTACTTC
>TRBJ2-4|many|NA|TRBV12-3/TRBV12-4
CASSLNRLAKNIKYF
TGTGCCAGCAGTTTAAACCGCTTAGCCAAAAACATTAAGTACTTC
>TRBJ2-5|many|TRBD2|TRBV5-1
CASSPGASGSVKETQYF
TGCGCCAGCAGCCCTGGGGCTAGCGGGAGTGTAAAGGAGACCCAGTACTTC
>TRBJ1-5|many|TRBD1|TRBV6-5
CASSYSRQGKDQPQHF
TGTGCCAGCAGTTACTCGAGACAGGGAAAAGATCAGCCCCAGCATTTT
>TRBJ2-7|many|TRBD1|TRBV28
CASSARSPGQGFEQYF
TGTGCCAGCAGCGCCAGGTCACCGGGACAGGGATTCGAGCAGTACTTC
>TRBJ2-2|many|TRBD2|TRBV20-1
CSARASSGENTGELFF
TGCAGTGCTAGAGCATCAAGCGGGGAAAACACCGGGGAGCTGTTTTTT
>TRBJ2-5|many|TRBD2|TRBV7-9
CASSPGLGGEQETQYF
TGTGCCAGCAGCCCGGGACTAGGTGGGGAACAAGAGACCCAGTACTTC
>TRBJ2-7|many|NA|TRBV2
CASSEFKSGTYEQYF
TGTGCCAGCAGTGAGTTCAAGTCAGGAACTTACGAGCAGTACTTC
>TRBJ2-7|many|TRBD1|TRBV7-2
CASSIRDRGTYEQYF
TGTGCCAGCAGCATCCGGGACAGGGGGACCTACGAGCAGTACTTC
>TRBJ1-1|NA|TRBD1|TRBV5-1
CASSPGRSDRANTEAFF
TGCGCCAGCAGCCCGGGCCGCTCGGACAGGGCGAACACTGAAGCTTTCTTT
>TRBJ2-7|few|NA|TRBV28
CASSSSDSPSSYEQYF
TGTGCCAGCAGCTCCTCCGACTCCCCCTCTTCCTACGAGCAGTACTTC
>TRBJ1-1|many|NA|TRBV12-3/TRBV12-4
CASSFTPIPEAFF
TGTGCCAGCAGTTTTACCCCAATCCCTGAAGCTTTCTTT
>TRBJ1-1|NA|NA|TRBV4-1
CASSQVIRGGMNTEAFF
TGCGCCAGCAGCCAAGTCATCCGGGGGGGTATGAACACTGAAGCTTTCTTT
>TRBJ1-1|NA|NA|TRBV5-1
CASSPDGPRNTEAFF
TGCGCCAGCAGCCCCGATGGGCCAAGGAACACTGAAGCTTTCTTT
>TRBJ2-1|many|TRBD1|TRBV6-1
CASQTRGQVNEQFF
TGTGCCAGCCAAACAAGGGGGCAGGTCAATGAGCAGTTCTTC
>TRBJ2-7|many|TRBD1|TRBV2
CASSEDRAYEQYF
TGTGCCAGCAGTGAGGACAGGGCCTACGAGCAGTACTTC
>TRBJ2-7|many|NA|TRBV28
CASREGVGEQYF
TGTGCCAGCAGAGAGGGAGTTGGGGAGCAGTACTTC
>TRBJ1-5|few|NA|TRBV19
CASSIPRQWTQHF
TGTGCCAGTAGTATACCCCGCCAGTGGACCCAGCATTTT
>TRBJ2-5|few|TRBD2|TRBV11-1
CASSLGLAGVAETQYF
TGTGCCAGCAGTCTCGGACTAGCGGGAGTTGCAGAGACCCAGTACTTC
>TRBJ2-7|many|NA|TRBV7-2
CASSFGGARGYEQYF
TGTGCCAGCAGCTTTGGGGGGGCTCGCGGCTACGAGCAGTACTTC
>TRBJ2-7|many|NA|TRBV7-6
CASSLVGHRCAYEQYF
TGTGCCAGCAGCTTAGTGGGACACCGATGCGCCTACGAGCAGTACTTC
>TRBJ2-7|many|NA|TRBV6-1
CASRPGNGAYYEQYF
TGTGCCAGCAGGCCCGGGAACGGGGCTTACTACGAGCAGTACTTC
>TRBJ2-5|many|NA|TRBV10-2
CASSVSGSKGETQYF
TGCGCCAGCAGTGTTAGCGGCTCGAAGGGGGAGACCCAGTACTTC
>TRBJ1-5|many|NA|TRBV3-1
CASSQSPTGLGQPQHF
TGTGCCAGCAGCCAATCCCCCACAGGGCTGGGACAGCCCCAGCATTTT
>TRBJ2-7|many|TRBD2|TRBV20-1
CSARDPSGAGRVEQYF
TGCAGTGCTAGAGATCCTTCGGGAGCTGGGAGGGTCGAGCAGTACTTC
>TRBJ2-7|NA|NA|TRBV7-2
CTSSLGQSSYEQYF
TGTACCAGCAGCTTAGGCCAAAGCTCCTACGAGCAGTACTTC
>TRBJ1-2|NA|TRBD1|TRBV7-2
CASAGTGSVGYTF
TGTGCCTCTGCGGGGACAGGTTCGGTTGGCTACACCTTC
>TRBJ2-7|many|NA|TRBV2
CARQSGYEQYF
TGTGCCAGACAGAGTGGTTACGAGCAGTACTTC
>TRBJ1-3|few|NA|TRBV30
CAWSTETGNTIYF
TGTGCCTGGAGTACAGAAACTGGAAACACCATATATTTT
>TRBJ2-7|many|NA|TRBV12-3/TRBV12-4
CASSLGTNHLLYEQYF
TGTGCCAGCAGTTTGGGGACAAACCACCTCCTTTACGAGCAGTACTTC
>TRBJ2-7|NA|NA|TRBV6-1
CASSKSGRSSYEQYF
TGTGCCAGCAGTAAATCCGGACGAAGCTCCTACGAGCAGTACTTC
>TRBJ2-7|many|TRBD2|TRBV20-1
CSAPLMVLAATYEQYF
TGCAGTGCCCCCCTGATGGTCCTAGCGGCTACCTACGAGCAGTACTTC
>TRBJ1-1|many|NA|TRBV12-5
CASGLVVERAATEAFF
TGTGCTAGTGGTTTGGTAGTGGAAAGGGCGGCCACTGAAGCTTTCTTT
>TRBJ2-7|few|NA|TRBV19
CASSTLGWDASYEQYF
TGTGCCAGTAGTACTTTAGGGTGGGACGCCTCCTACGAGCAGTACTTC
>TRBJ2-5|many|NA|TRBV6-5
CASSTGKGETQYF
TGTGCCAGCAGTACAGGGAAGGGGGAGACCCAGTACTTC
>TRBJ1-5|many|NA|TRBV6-2/TRBV6-3
CASSARGVQPQHF
TGTGCCAGCAGCGCCAGGGGCGTTCAGCCCCAGCATTTT
>TRBJ2-5|many|TRBD1|TRBV11-2
CASSDGTVQETQYF
TGTGCCAGCAGCGATGGGACAGTCCAAGAGACCCAGTACTTC
>TRBJ1-1|NA|NA|TRBV28
CASSFRRVSAFF
TGTGCCAGCAGTTTTCGCAGGGTGAGCGCTTTCTTT
>TRBJ1-2|NA|NA|TRBV7-2
CAISLGQLSLGGYTF
TGTGCCATCAGCTTAGGACAGTTGTCCCTGGGAGGCTACACCTTC
>TRBJ2-7|many|NA|TRBV30
CAWSPLYLSYEQYF
TGTGCCTGGAGTCCCCTTTACCTAAGCTACGAGCAGTACTTC
>TRBJ1-1|many|NA|TRBV6-1
CASSEARGLNTEAFF
TGTGCCAGCAGTGAAGCAAGGGGCCTGAACACTGAAGCTTTCTTT
>TRBJ1-2|many|NA|TRBV4-3
CASSQDRRGVIYGYTF
TGCGCCAGCAGCCAAGATCGGAGGGGCGTGATCTATGGCTACACCTTC
>TRBJ1-1|many|NA|TRBV29-1
CSVESRAMNTEAFF
TGCAGCGTTGAATCCAGGGCCATGAACACTGAAGCTTTCTTT